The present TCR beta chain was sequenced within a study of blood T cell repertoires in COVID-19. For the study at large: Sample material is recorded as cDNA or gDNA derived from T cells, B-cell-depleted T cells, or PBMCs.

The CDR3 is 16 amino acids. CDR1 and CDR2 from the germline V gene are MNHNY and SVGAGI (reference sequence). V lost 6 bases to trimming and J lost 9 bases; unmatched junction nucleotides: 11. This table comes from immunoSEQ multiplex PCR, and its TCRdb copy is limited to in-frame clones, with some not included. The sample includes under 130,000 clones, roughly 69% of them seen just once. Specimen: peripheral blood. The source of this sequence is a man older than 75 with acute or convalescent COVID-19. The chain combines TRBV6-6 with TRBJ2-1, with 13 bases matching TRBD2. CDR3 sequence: CASSTPGLAGKTEQFF. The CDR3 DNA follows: TGTGCCAGCAGCACCCCGGGACTAGCGGGAAAGACTGAGCAGTTCTTC.